This TCR beta chain was recovered during a study of technical replicates of blood from a handful of donors. Germline V gives CDR1 SGHAT, CDR2 FQNNGV. With 8 bases clipped from V and 5 bases from J, the junction kept 5 bases outside the gene matches. CDR3 length equals 13 residues. This clone has just one count. The repertoire was sequenced with immunoSEQ multiplex PCR; TCRdb's copy has only in-frame clones and lacks some. Here the sample spans tens of thousands of clones, 94% being singletons. The specimen was T cells isolated from PBMCs. The chain uses TRBV11-2 and TRBJ1-1; 10 bases are a match to TRBD1. The sequence was collected from a human donor in good health. The CDR3 protein is CASGTGVATEAFF. The CDR3 bases are TGTGCCAGCGGGACAGGGGTTGCGACTGAAGCTTTCTTT.